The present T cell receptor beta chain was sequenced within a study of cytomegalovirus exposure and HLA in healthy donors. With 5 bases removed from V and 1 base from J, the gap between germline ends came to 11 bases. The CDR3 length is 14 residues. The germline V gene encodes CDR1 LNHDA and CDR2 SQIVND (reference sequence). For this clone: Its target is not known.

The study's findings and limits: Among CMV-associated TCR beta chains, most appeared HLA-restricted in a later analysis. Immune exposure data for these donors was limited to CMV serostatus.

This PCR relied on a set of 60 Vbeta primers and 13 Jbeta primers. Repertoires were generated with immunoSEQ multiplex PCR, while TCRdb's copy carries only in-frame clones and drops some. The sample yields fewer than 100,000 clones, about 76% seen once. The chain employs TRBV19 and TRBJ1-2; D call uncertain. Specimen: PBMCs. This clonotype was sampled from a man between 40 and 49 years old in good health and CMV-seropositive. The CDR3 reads CASSPEGVNYGYTF. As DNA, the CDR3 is TGTGCCAGTAGTCCGGAAGGAGTTAACTATGGCTACACCTTC.